This T cell receptor (beta chain) came from a study of T cells expressing NK-cell markers. One entry per CDR3 protein, without DNA, is what TCRdb gives after re-calling the 5' RACE reads. This sample's table has about 540,000 distinct CDR3 sequences. Findings and caveats of the study: There were a few donors in whom these clonotypes also led the CD3+CD56-NKG2C+ fraction.

Germline CDR1 SEHNR, CDR2 FQNEAQ (reference sequence). The CDR3 covers 14 residues. For this clonotype: The antigen is unknown.

The sequenced material came from blood T cells: a sorted CD56 or NKG2C T cell subset, CD4+ or CD8+ T cells, or bulk PBMC T cells (not recorded which). This chain links TRBV7-9 with TRBJ2-7. The TCR originated in a man aged 18 to 30 in good health. The CDR3 loop reads CASSLEVGRYEQYF.